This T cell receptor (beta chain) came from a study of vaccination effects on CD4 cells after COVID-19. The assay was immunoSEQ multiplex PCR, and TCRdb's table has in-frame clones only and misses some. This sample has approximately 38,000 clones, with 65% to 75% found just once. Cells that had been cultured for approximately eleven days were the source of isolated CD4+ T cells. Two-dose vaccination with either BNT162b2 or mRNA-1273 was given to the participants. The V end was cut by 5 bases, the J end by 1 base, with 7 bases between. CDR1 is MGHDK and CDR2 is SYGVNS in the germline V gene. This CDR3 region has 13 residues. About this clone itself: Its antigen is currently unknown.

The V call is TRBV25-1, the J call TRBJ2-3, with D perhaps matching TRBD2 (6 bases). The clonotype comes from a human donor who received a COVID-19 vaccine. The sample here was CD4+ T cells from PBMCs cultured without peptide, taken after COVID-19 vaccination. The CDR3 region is CASSSSGTDTQYF. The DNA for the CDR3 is TGTGCCAGCAGTTCTAGCGGCACAGATACGCAGTATTTT. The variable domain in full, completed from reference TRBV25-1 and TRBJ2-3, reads EADIYQTPRYLVIGTGKKITLECSQTMGHDKMYWYQQDPGMELHLIHYSYGVNSTEKGDLSSESTVSRIRTEHFPLTLESARPSHTSQYLCASSSSGTDTQYFGPGTRLTVL.